These 5 T cell receptor beta chains were sequenced from one sample in a study of molecular identifiers for immune sequencing clone quantification. From the PCR reads, TCRdb called clonotypes with MiXCR, one entry per CDR3 protein. The sample yields approximately 670,000 distinct CDR3 sequences, just under 20% seen once. The sequencing input was naive CD8+ T cells from blood, with Jurkat cell RNA spiked in. The subset: FACS-sorted CD8+CD4-CCR7+CD45RA+ naive T cells. Every receptor here comes from a human donor in good health. Some libraries in this study had Jurkat cell RNA spiked in.

This clonotype turned up a few times. This clone may be a read error of a much larger clone one base away. V usage is TRBV20-1 and J usage is TRBJ2-5; 10 bases line up with TRBD2. This CDR3 has 15 residues. CDR1 is DFQATT and CDR2 is SNEGSKA in the germline V gene (reference sequence). The CDR3 is CGARSLAGAQETQYF. The CDR3 DNA reads as TGCGGTGCTAGGTCCCTAGCGGGGGCCCAAGAGACCCAGTACTTC.

This clonotype has a handful of counts. The CDR3 protein is CASSLSGTSGNEQFF. As DNA, the CDR3 is TGTGCCAGCAGTTTATCAGGGACTAGCGGGAATGAGCAGTTCTTC. The rearrangement links TRBV27 to TRBJ2-1; 12 bases are a match to TRBD2. The V segment lost 0 bases and the J segment 7 bases; nucleotides outside the gene matches: 1. CDR1 MNHEY and CDR2 SMNVEV come from the germline V gene (reference sequence). CDR3 length: 15 amino acids.

This clonotype was counted ten times or more. This chain connects TRBV5-5 to TRBJ1-1, with D tentatively TRBD1 (5 bases). CDR3 size: 14 residues. Deletions cut 1 base from V and 4 bases from J, with 11 bases between. Germline-derived CDR1 and CDR2 are SGHKS and YYEKEE (reference sequence). CDR3 sequence reads: CASSLWQGGTEAFF. The CDR3 DNA reads TGTGCCAGCAGCTTGTGGCAGGGAGGCACTGAAGCTTTCTTT.

The sample holds many counts of this clonotype. The chain is built from TRBV20-1 and TRBJ2-2, with D hard to call. This CDR3 has 13 amino acids. Germline-derived CDR1 and CDR2 are DFQATT and SNEGSKA (reference sequence). The V and J ends lost 1 base and 4 bases respectively, with 7 bases between them. CDR3 in DNA: TGCAGTGCTAGAGGAACAGCCACCGGGGAGCTGTTTTTT. Amino acids: CSARGTATGELFF.

This clonotype occurred a few times. The chain uses TRBV6-6 and TRBJ1-2; D is uncertain. Trimming shortened V by 2 bases and J by 3 bases, and 7 bases separated the two germline ends. The CDR3 is made up of 13 amino acids. Germline loops: CDR1 MNHNY, CDR2 SVGAGI (reference sequence). This CDR3 is CASSYAPDYGYTF. The CDR3 coding sequence is TGTGCCAGCAGTTACGCCCCGGACTATGGCTACACCTTC.